These 27 T cell receptor beta chains were all obtained from the same sample, sequenced in a study of T cells of healthy individuals. TCRdb analysed the 5' RACE reads with MiXCR anew, one entry per CDR3 protein. This sample has around 63,000 distinct CDR3 sequences, with roughly 17% found just once. The receptors come from a human donor in good health.

Only a few counts were recorded for this clonotype. This CDR3 is CAIRDTSRNDEQFF. CDR3 DNA sequence: TGTGCCATCCGGGACACCAGCCGGAACGATGAGCAGTTCTTC. The J gene is TRBJ2-1, the V gene TRBV10-3, with a weak D call TRBD1 (6 bases). Germline V gene sequence: CDR1 ENHRY, CDR2 SYGVKD. V lost 8 bases and J lost 8, with 19 bases in between. This CDR3 region has 14 residues.

This clonotype was seen many times. The chain recombines TRBV4-1 with TRBJ2-5; D not resolved. Germline CDR1 MGHRA, CDR2 YSYEKL. This CDR3 spans 12 amino acids. V lost 4 bases, J lost 5 bases, and 8 bases lay in between. CDR3 residues: CASSPHPETQYF. As DNA, the CDR3 is TGCGCCAGCAGCCCGCATCCGGAGACCCAGTACTTC.

CDR3 nucleotide sequence: TGTGCCAGCAGCCTTACTGGGAGGGGCTCTGGAAACACCATATATTTT. Translating gives CASSLTGRGSGNTIYF. This chain links TRBV6-5 with TRBJ1-3; the D gene is possibly TRBD1 (5 bases). The V and J ends lost 6 bases and 0 bases respectively, with 15 bases between them. The CDR3 spans 16 residues. Per the germline V gene, CDR1 is MNHEY and CDR2 is SVGAGI.

This clonotype was counted at least ten times. V gene TRBV29-1 combines with J gene TRBJ2-1; weak D call: TRBD1 (5 bases). Between the trimmed V and J ends, which lost 5 bases and 8 bases, there was a span of 16 bases. CDR1 is SQVTM, CDR2 ANQGSEA, per germline. This CDR3 region has 13 residues. The CDR3 here is CSVLGVSAYEQFF. The CDR3 nucleotides read TGCAGCGTTTTAGGGGTAAGCGCGTATGAGCAGTTCTTC.

The table lists this clonotype with a few counts. J is TRBJ2-3 and V is TRBV6-6, with 7 bases that match TRBD2. This CDR3 comprises 16 residues. Germline CDR1 MNHNY, CDR2 SVGAGI (reference sequence). J gave up 4 bases and V 0 bases, and 7 bases lay outside the gene matches. The CDR3 region has the DNA TGTGCCAGCAGTTACTCAAGGCGGGGGTTGGCAGATACGCAGTATTTT. This encodes CASSYSRRGLADTQYF.

This clonotype was recorded at least ten times. The rearrangement uses TRBV5-1 and TRBJ1-6, with 7 bases matching TRBD1. This CDR3 region has 13 residues. Germline values: CDR1 SGHRS, CDR2 YFSETQ. J lost 8 bases, V lost 4 bases, and 3 bases had no gene match. The CDR3 bases are TGCGCCAGCAGCCGCGACAGGGATTCACCCCTCCACTTT. Residues: CASSRDRDSPLHF.

The chain recombines TRBV6-2 or TRBV6-3 with TRBJ2-2, with D perhaps assigned TRBD1 or TRBD2 (5 bases each). Trimming took 2 bases from V and 0 from J, leaving 7 bases between them. This CDR3 comprises 15 residues. Germline V CDR1 and CDR2: MNHEY, SVGEGT. CDR3 nucleotides: TGTGCCAGCAGTTACCGGGACCCGAACACCGGGGAGCTGTTTTTT. Its protein product is CASSYRDPNTGELFF.

This clonotype was counted at least ten times. The rearrangement links TRBV2 to TRBJ2-1; D uncertain. CDR1 and CDR2 from the germline V gene are SNHLY and FYNNEI. The CDR3 consists of 11 residues. V was shortened by 6 bases and J by 4 bases, with 4 bases between the two germline ends. The CDR3 loop reads CASRQYNEQFF. The CDR3 nucleotides read TGTGCCAGCAGACAGTACAATGAGCAGTTCTTC. Drawing the rest from reference TRBV2 and TRBJ2-1, the complete variable domain is EPEVTQTPSHQVTQMGQEVILRCVPISNHLYFYWYRQILGQKVEFLVSFYNNEISEKSEIFDDQFSVERPDGSNFTLKIRSTKLEDSAMYFCASRQYNEQFFGPGTRLTVL.

At least ten counts were recorded for this clonotype. The J gene is TRBJ2-7, the V gene TRBV6-5; D might be TRBD2 (5 bases). The CDR3 contains 12 residues. Germline V lookup: CDR1 MNHEY, CDR2 SVGAGI. The V and J ends lost 6 bases and 4 bases respectively, with 10 bases between them. The DNA of the CDR3 is TGTGCCAGCAGACGACCGGGGTACGAGCAGTACTTC. Translating it yields CASRRPGYEQYF.

This clonotype is medium-sized. V and J are TRBV6-1 and TRBJ1-5; tentatively, D is TRBD1 (6 bases). Germline V gene lookup returns CDR1 MNHNS and CDR2 SASEGT. This CDR3 is built from 13 residues. Trimming shortened V by 6 bases and J by 2 bases, and 8 bases separated the two germline ends. For the CDR3, the DNA is TGTGCCAGCAGGCACAGGGGCAATCAGCCCCAGCATTTT. Its protein product is CASRHRGNQPQHF.

This clonotype was observed at least ten times. The chain has TRBV7-2 and TRBJ1-5; D is undetermined. Germline CDR1 and CDR2: SGHTA and FQGNSA. This CDR3 contains 14 residues. V dropped 0 bases and J dropped 2 bases, with 5 bases sitting between them. The CDR3 region has the DNA TGTGCCAGCAGCTTAGCTTTGGGCAATCAGCCCCAGCATTTT. Its translation: CASSLALGNQPQHF.

The V gene is TRBV3-1, the J gene TRBJ2-1, with TRBD2 matching over 11 bases. Germline CDR1 LGHDT, CDR2 YNNKEL (reference sequence). The CDR3 is 16 amino acids. With V trimmed by 5 bases and J by 5 bases, 8 bases remained unmatched. The DNA for the CDR3 is TGTGCCAGCAGCATACTAGCGGGAGTATTCCACAATGAGCAGTTCTTC. This encodes CASSILAGVFHNEQFF.

This clonotype was observed a handful of times. The chain has TRBV20-1 and TRBJ1-2; D remains ambiguous. V shed 6 bases and J shed 2 bases, with 13 bases lying between them. Per germline, CDR1 DFQATT and CDR2 SNEGSKA (reference sequence). The CDR3 loop spans 13 amino acids. In DNA form, the CDR3 reads TGCAGTGCCCCACCCCGCCCCAACTATGGCTACACCTTC. The encoded protein is CSAPPRPNYGYTF.

The chain has TRBV6-5 and TRBJ2-1; 10 positions agree with TRBD2. J gave up 2 bases and V 6 bases, and 1 base lay outside the gene matches. This CDR3 has 14 residues. Per the germline V gene, CDR1 is MNHEY and CDR2 is SVGAGI. The CDR3 DNA reads TGTGCCAGCAGAAGCGGGGGGGCCTACAATGAGCAGTTCTTC. Residues: CASRSGGAYNEQFF.

The chain links TRBV5-1 to TRBJ2-5; 9 bases fit TRBD1. Trimming took 0 bases from V and 5 from J; bases not matched to a gene: 5. This CDR3 region has 15 residues. CDR1 is SGHRS and CDR2 is YFSETQ in the germline V gene. The chain's CDR3 is CASSLGTGVRETQYF. CDR3 nucleotides: TGCGCCAGCAGCTTGGGGACAGGGGTTCGTGAGACCCAGTACTTC.

This chain joins TRBV19 and TRBJ1-5, with no clear D. This CDR3 contains 13 residues. Germline loops: CDR1 LNHDA, CDR2 SQIVND (reference sequence). Trimming pared 3 bases from V and 7 bases from J, leaving 10 bases between. The CDR3 DNA is TGTGCCAGTAGTATGGGATGGGAACAGCCCCAGCATTTT. Encoded protein: CASSMGWEQPQHF.

Only a few counts were recorded for this clonotype. The V gene is TRBV27, the J gene TRBJ2-3, with 7 bases identical to TRBD2. Unmatched junction bases numbered 19, after V lost 6 bases and J lost 13 bases. This CDR3 spans 15 amino acids. Germline CDR1 and CDR2: MNHEY and SMNVEV (reference sequence). The CDR3 DNA reads TGTGCCAGCAGGGTTTGGAACGCGGCGACTAGCCTAGAGTATTTT. This gives the protein CASRVWNAATSLEYF.

The J gene is TRBJ2-3, the V gene TRBV5-4; 7 bases line up with TRBD2. Germline CDR1 and CDR2: SGHNT and YYREEE (reference sequence). The CDR3 consists of 16 residues. After removal of 0 bases from V and 0 bases from J, the junction contained 4 bases not matched to a gene. The CDR3 sequence is CASSLEVRESTDTQYF. As DNA, the CDR3 is TGTGCCAGCAGCTTGGAAGTGCGGGAGAGCACAGATACGCAGTATTTT.

This clonotype was counted many times. In DNA, the CDR3 is TGTGCCAGCAGCTCAGACCGCCCCGGCGAGCAGTACTTC. This sequence encodes CASSSDRPGEQYF. This chain connects TRBV7-9 to TRBJ2-7; D unresolved. The V gene lost 4 bases and the J gene lost 6 bases, with 13 bases spanning the gap. Germline V lookup: CDR1 SEHNR, CDR2 FQNEAQ (reference sequence). The CDR3 consists of 13 residues.

This clonotype has a count of ten or more. The chain recombines TRBV27 with TRBJ1-6; D possibly corresponds to TRBD1 (6 bases). Trimming cost V 4 bases and J 9 bases, with 16 bases left between them. Germline values: CDR1 MNHEY, CDR2 SMNVEV (reference sequence). The CDR3 is 15 amino acids. The CDR3 spells CASSYYRAGPSPLHF. The CDR3 region has the DNA TGTGCCAGCAGTTATTACAGGGCTGGGCCTTCACCCCTCCACTTT.

V gene TRBV5-1 combines with J gene TRBJ2-4, with a weak D call TRBD1 (7 bases). CDR3 length: 16 residues. The germline V and J ends were trimmed by 5 bases and 2 bases, with 17 bases remaining between them. Looked up from germline, CDR1 is SGHRS and CDR2 is YFSETQ. Here the CDR3 DNA reads TGCGCCAGCAGTCACGGCAGGGGGGAGACCAAAAACATTCAGTACTTC. Its protein is CASSHGRGETKNIQYF.

The chain joins TRBV7-9 to TRBJ1-3; no firm D call. Trimming took 4 bases from V and 3 from J, leaving 13 bases between them. The length of the CDR3 is 15 residues. The germline gives CDR1 SEHNR, CDR2 FQNEAQ (reference sequence). CDR3 protein: CASSSMAPRGNTIYF. The CDR3 DNA is TGTGCCAGCAGCTCAATGGCCCCGCGTGGAAACACCATATATTTT.

This clonotype was seen ten or more times. The chain combines TRBV29-1 with TRBJ2-5, with 8 nucleotides matching TRBD1. The CDR3 contains 13 residues. CDR1 is SQVTM, CDR2 ANQGSEA, per germline. V gave up 3 bases and J gave up 2 bases; unmatched junction bases: 2. In DNA form, the CDR3 reads TGCAGCGTTGACAGGGGGCGGCAAGAGACCCAGTACTTC. It codes for CSVDRGRQETQYF.

The J gene is TRBJ2-3, the V gene TRBV6-2 or TRBV6-3, with D hard to call. The germline CDR1 and CDR2 sequences are MNHEY and SVGEGT. V lost 6 bases to trimming and J lost 2 bases, with 12 bases between them. The CDR3 totals 14 residues. In nucleotides, the CDR3 is TGTGCCAGCAGCGTCGGACGGAACACAGATACGCAGTATTTT. This codes for CASSVGRNTDTQYF.

In this sample, this clonotype turned up a few times. The chain has TRBV2 and TRBJ2-5; 13 bases match TRBD2. The V gene end was trimmed by 6 bases and the J gene end by 5 bases; junction bases not matched to a gene: 12. The CDR3 totals 17 residues. Germline CDR1 reads SNHLY; CDR2 reads FYNNEI. CDR3: CASRAGTSGISAETQYF. For the CDR3, the DNA is TGTGCCAGCAGGGCCGGGACTAGCGGGATATCGGCGGAGACCCAGTACTTC.

The chain couples TRBV20-1 to TRBJ2-1; possibly TRBD1 or TRBD2 for D (6 bases each). The length of the CDR3 is 14 residues. V lost 6 bases, J lost 5 bases, and 17 bases lay in between. Germline V gives CDR1 DFQATT, CDR2 SNEGSKA (reference sequence). CDR3 in DNA: TGCAGTGCCATAGACCGGGGGCTCCACAATGAGCAGTTCTTC. Encoded protein: CSAIDRGLHNEQFF.

This clonotype has only a few counts. The gene calls are TRBV12-3 or TRBV12-4 and TRBJ2-1, with D unclear. Trimming stripped 2 bases from V and 7 bases from J, with 6 bases between. There are 12 residues in the CDR3. The CDR3 nucleotides read TGTGCCAGCAGTTTATCGGTAAATGAGCAGTTCTTC. Its translation is CASSLSVNEQFF.